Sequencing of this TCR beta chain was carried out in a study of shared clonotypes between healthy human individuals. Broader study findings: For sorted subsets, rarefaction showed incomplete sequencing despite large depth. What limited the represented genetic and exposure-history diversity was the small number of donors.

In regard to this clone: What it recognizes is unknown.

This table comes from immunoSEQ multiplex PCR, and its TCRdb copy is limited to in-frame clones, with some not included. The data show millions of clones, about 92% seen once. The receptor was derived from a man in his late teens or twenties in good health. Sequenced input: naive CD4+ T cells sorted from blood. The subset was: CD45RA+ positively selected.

CDR3 DNA sequence: TGTGCCAGCAGCCAACCCCCCGGGGGCGGGATAGAGGCCAACGTCCTGACTTTC. This codes for CASSQPPGGGIEANVLTF. The chain combines TRBV9 with TRBJ2-6; D might be TRBD1 or TRBD2, each matching 6 bases. The germline V and J ends were trimmed by 4 bases and 6 bases, with 23 bases remaining between them. Germline loops: CDR1 SGDLS, CDR2 YYNGEE. The CDR3 runs to 18 residues. Full variable domain (remainder filled in from reference TRBV9 and TRBJ2-6): DSGVTQTPKHLITATGQRVTLRCSPRSGDLSVYWYQQSLDQGLQFLIQYYNGEERAKGNILERFSAQQFPDLHSELNLSSLELGDSALYFCASSQPPGGGIEANVLTFGAGSRLTVL.